The clone carrying this TCR beta chain was picked up many times. Its antigen is undetermined. This entry belongs to a study of radiation and T cells in renal cell carcinoma. The V gene's germline CDR1 is SGHTA and CDR2 FQGNSA. The CDR3 extends over 12 amino acids. The V and J ends lost 5 bases and 10 bases respectively, with 14 bases between them. Study-wide results and limits: Only small tumor regions of about 0.97 g were sampled. In blood, top tumor clones expanded by 2 weeks, shrinking by 4.

As to treatment: 15 Gy SBRT to primary tumor, nephrectomy 4 weeks later. The data were produced by immunoSEQ multiplex PCR, yet TCRdb's version contains in-frame clones alone and is incomplete. The sample lists 10,000 to 15,000 clones; roughly a third were seen once. This chain uses TRBV7-2 with TRBJ1-2, with a possible D match to TRBD1 (6 bases). Material: tumor tissue, obtained from a patient whose treatment included radiotherapy and nephrectomy. This TCR was sampled from a man aged 60 to 75 with renal cell carcinoma. This chain's CDR3 is CASSPAGTLYTF. CDR3 nucleotide sequence: TGTGCCAGCAGCCCTGCCGGGACACTCTACACCTTC.